These 18 T cell receptor beta chains were all obtained from the same sample, sequenced in a study of blood T cell repertoires in COVID-19. TCRdb keeps only in-frame clones here, not all; method: immunoSEQ multiplex PCR. Among around 250,000 clones listed, 86% were seen once. Sequencing used peripheral blood. Receptor source: a woman aged 25 to 39 with active or convalescent COVID-19.

A few counts support this clone. The V call is TRBV7-2, the J call TRBJ1-4; D remains ambiguous. Trimming cost V 2 bases and J 6 bases, with 7 bases left between them. CDR1 is SGHTA and CDR2 is FQGNSA in the germline V gene. The CDR3 consists of 13 residues. The CDR3 sequence: CASSLTRDEKLFF. The CDR3 DNA follows: TGTGCCAGCAGCTTAACGAGGGATGAAAAACTGTTTTTT. The complete variable domain, with remaining parts taken from reference TRBV7-2 and TRBJ1-4, reads GAGVSQSPSNKVTEKGKDVELRCDPISGHTALYWYRQSLGQGLEFLIYFQGNSAPDKSGLPSDRFSAERTGGSVSTLTIQRTQQEDSAVYLCASSLTRDEKLFFGSGTQLSVL.

The rearrangement joins TRBV19 to TRBJ2-5; TRBD2 matches at 10 bases. CDR1 is LNHDA and CDR2 is SQIVND in the germline V gene (reference sequence). The CDR3 consists of 16 residues. V lost 4 bases and J lost 2; bases outside the gene matches: 7. CDR3 nucleotides: TGTGCCAGTAGTAGGGGATTAGCGGGGGGACAAGAGACCCAGTACTTC. Translation: CASSRGLAGGQETQYF.

The V call is TRBV5-1, the J call TRBJ2-3, with D hard to call. The CDR3 totals 17 residues. Trimming left V 1 base short and J 1 base short, with 16 bases between. Germline V gene sequence: CDR1 SGHRS, CDR2 YFSETQ. Here the CDR3 reads CASSLQAAIGGTDTQYF. Here the CDR3 DNA reads TGCGCCAGCAGCTTGCAGGCAGCCATAGGTGGCACAGATACGCAGTATTTT.

This clone was counted a single time. The same CDR3 is also encoded by other DNA sequences in this sample. This chain joins TRBV9 and TRBJ2-7; 7 bases fit TRBD1. The CDR3 loop spans 15 amino acids. From germline, CDR1 is SGDLS and CDR2 YYNGEE. The ends lost 0 bases at V and 3 bases at J; junction bases unmatched: 6. The CDR3 here is CASSVGAGGSYEQYF. The CDR3 DNA is TGTGCCAGCAGCGTAGGGGCAGGGGGTAGCTACGAGCAGTACTTC.

The chain couples TRBV10-3 to TRBJ1-1; 9 positions match TRBD1. Germline V CDR1 and CDR2: ENHRY, SYGVKD. This CDR3 is 13 amino acids long. J gave up 4 bases and V 6 bases, and 3 bases lay outside the gene matches. This CDR3 is CAIREDRGTEAFF. For the CDR3, the DNA is TGTGCCATCAGGGAGGACAGGGGCACTGAAGCTTTCTTT.

The V gene is TRBV27, the J gene TRBJ1-2, with D possibly being TRBD1 (6 bases). The CDR3 length is 14 residues. Germline V gene data show CDR1 as MNHEY and CDR2 as SMNVEV (reference sequence). The ends were cut back, 5 bases at V and 7 bases at J, with 17 bases in the middle. The CDR3 bases are TGTGCCAGCAGTCCTAGGCCTCAGGGGTCTGGCTACACCTTC. Its protein product is CASSPRPQGSGYTF.

J is TRBJ1-5 and V is TRBV12-3 or TRBV12-4; D call uncertain. With 9 bases removed from V and 4 bases from J, the gap between germline ends came to 13 bases. CDR3 length equals 13 residues. CDR3 nucleotides: TGTGCCAGTGGGCGGGCAGAAAATCAGCCCCAGCATTTT. It encodes CASGRAENQPQHF.

This clone has only one observation. This chain links TRBV19 with TRBJ2-7, with TRBD2 matching 8 bases. The CDR3 totals 15 residues. CDR1 LNHDA and CDR2 SQIVND come from the germline V gene (reference sequence). Trimming at V came to 5 bases and at J to 0 bases, leaving 6 bases not matched to a gene. CDR3 DNA: TGTGCCAGTAGTCCGGGGGGGGCCGCCTCCTACGAGCAGTACTTC. It encodes CASSPGGAASYEQYF.

The chain recombines TRBV6-5 with TRBJ2-1; 10 bases agree with TRBD2. J lost 8 bases, V lost 6 bases, and 4 bases had no gene match. The CDR3 is made up of 13 amino acids. In germline, CDR1 is MNHEY, CDR2 SVGAGI. The CDR3 sequence is CASRTTSGYEQFF. CDR3 bases: TGTGCCAGCAGGACGACTAGCGGGTATGAGCAGTTCTTC.

The chain combines TRBV15 with TRBJ2-7; 12 nucleotides line up with TRBD1. The V gene end was trimmed by 1 base and the J gene end by 5 bases; junction bases not matched to a gene: 9. Germline V CDR1 and CDR2: LNHNV, YYDKDF (reference sequence). This CDR3 is built from 17 residues. CDR3 DNA: TGTGCCACCAGCAGAGGGGTGGGACAGGGGGCTAGGAACGAGCAGTACTTC. This translates into CATSRGVGQGARNEQYF.

In DNA, the CDR3 is TGTGCCAGCTCACCTTCGAGGGAGGGCAGTCAGCCCCAGCATTTT. Its translation is CASSPSREGSQPQHF. This chain connects TRBV18 to TRBJ1-5; D call uncertain. CDR1 and CDR2 (germline): KGHSH, LQKENI. V was pared by 3 bases and J by 6 bases, with 15 bases between. The CDR3 extends over 15 amino acids.

V usage is TRBV5-1 and J usage is TRBJ2-7; TRBD2 aligns across 8 bases. V was clipped by 0 bases and J by 0 bases; unmatched bases: 2. The V gene's germline CDR1 is SGHRS and CDR2 YFSETQ. The CDR3 loop spans 15 amino acids. The DNA of the CDR3 is TGCGCCAGCAGCTTGGGAGCGGGGGCCTCCTACGAGCAGTACTTC. This encodes CASSLGAGASYEQYF. The variable domain in full, completed from reference TRBV5-1 and TRBJ2-7, reads KAGVTQTPRYLIKTRGQQVTLSCSPISGHRSVSWYQQTPGQGLQFLFEYFSETQRNKGNFPGRFSGRQFSNSRSEMNVSTLELGDSALYLCASSLGAGASYEQYFGPGTRLTVT.

The genes are TRBV18 and TRBJ2-2; 7 nucleotides align to TRBD2. The CDR3 loop spans 15 amino acids. V was pared by 1 base and J by 1 base, with 0 bases of the junction left unmatched. Per the germline V gene, CDR1 is KGHSH and CDR2 is LQKENI. The CDR3 nucleotides are TGTGCCAGCTCACCACAGCGGGGGAACACCGGGGAGCTGTTTTTT. Residues: CASSPQRGNTGELFF.

This rearrangement joins TRBV19 to TRBJ2-4, with D perhaps TRBD2 (5 bases). The CDR3 sequence is 15 residues long. Germline V gene lookup returns CDR1 LNHDA and CDR2 SQIVND (reference sequence). V lost 6 bases to trimming and J lost 6 bases, with 18 bases between them. CDR3: CASSFKRGGGNIQYF. The CDR3 DNA sequence: TGTGCCAGTAGCTTTAAACGGGGTGGTGGAAACATTCAGTACTTC.

The chain uses TRBV24-1 and TRBJ2-1; 8 bases align to TRBD1. Germline V gene data show CDR1 as KGHDR and CDR2 as SFDVKD. J was trimmed by 6 bases and V by 5 bases; bases with no gene match: 8. The CDR3 spans 15 residues. The CDR3 here is CATSVFGQGSNEQFF. CDR3 DNA: TGTGCCACCAGTGTCTTCGGACAGGGATCCAATGAGCAGTTCTTC.

The chain is built from TRBV7-2 and TRBJ1-2; 7 positions match TRBD1. With V trimmed by 8 bases and J by 7 bases, 7 bases remained unmatched. Germline CDR1 is SGHTA and CDR2 is FQGNSA. The CDR3 sequence is 12 residues long. CDR3 nucleotides: TGTGCCAGCGAGACAGGGAGGCTTGGCTACACCTTC. Protein product: CASETGRLGYTF.

V and J are TRBV7-9 and TRBJ2-2, with 11 positions matching TRBD1. CDR1 is SEHNR and CDR2 is FQNEAQ in the germline V gene (reference sequence). The CDR3 is 15 residues long. The junction had 2 bases not matched to a gene; V was cut back by 5 bases and J by 3 bases. For the CDR3, the DNA is TGTGCCAGCAGCCCGGGACAGGGGGACACCGGGGAGCTGTTTTTT. It encodes CASSPGQGDTGELFF.

The gene calls are TRBV19 and TRBJ1-2, with a weak D call TRBD1 (6 bases). Germline-derived CDR1 and CDR2 are LNHDA and SQIVND (reference sequence). With 3 bases removed from V and 8 bases from J, the gap between germline ends came to 13 bases. The CDR3 is 13 residues long. The CDR3 sequence: CASSIGQGYGYTF. CDR3 bases: TGTGCCAGTAGTATTGGGCAGGGGTACGGCTACACCTTC. The complete variable domain, with remaining parts taken from reference TRBV19 and TRBJ1-2, reads DGGITQSPKYLFRKEGQNVTLSCEQNLNHDAMYWYRQDPGQGLRLIYYSQIVNDFQKGDIAEGYSVSREKKESFPLTVTSAQKNPTAFYLCASSIGQGYGYTFGSGTRLTVV.